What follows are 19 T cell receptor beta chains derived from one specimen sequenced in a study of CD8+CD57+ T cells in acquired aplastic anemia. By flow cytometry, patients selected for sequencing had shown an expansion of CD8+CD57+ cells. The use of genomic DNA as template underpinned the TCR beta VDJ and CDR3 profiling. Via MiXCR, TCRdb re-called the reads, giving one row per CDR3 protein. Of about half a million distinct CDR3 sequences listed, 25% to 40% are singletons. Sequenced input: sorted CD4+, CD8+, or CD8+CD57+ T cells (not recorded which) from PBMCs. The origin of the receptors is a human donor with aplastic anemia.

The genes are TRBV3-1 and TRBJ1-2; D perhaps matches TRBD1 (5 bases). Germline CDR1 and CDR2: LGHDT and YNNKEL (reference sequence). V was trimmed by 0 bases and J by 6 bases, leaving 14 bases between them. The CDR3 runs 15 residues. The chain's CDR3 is CASSQDRQGWDGYTF. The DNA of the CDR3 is TGTGCCAGCAGCCAAGATCGTCAGGGTTGGGATGGCTACACCTTC. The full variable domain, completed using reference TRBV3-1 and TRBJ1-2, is DTAVSQTPKYLVTQMGNDKSIKCEQNLGHDTMYWYKQDSKKFLKIMFSYNNKELIINETVPNRFSPKSPDKAHLNLHINSLELGDSAVYFCASSQDRQGWDGYTFGSGTRLTVV.

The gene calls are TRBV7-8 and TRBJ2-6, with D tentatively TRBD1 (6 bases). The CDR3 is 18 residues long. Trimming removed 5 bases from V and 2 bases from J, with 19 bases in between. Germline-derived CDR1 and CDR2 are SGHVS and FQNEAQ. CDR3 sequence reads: CASSANREITPGANVLTF. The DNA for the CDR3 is TGTGCCAGCAGCGCTAACAGGGAAATCACTCCTGGGGCCAACGTCCTGACTTTC. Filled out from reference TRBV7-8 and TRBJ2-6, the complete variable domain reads GAGVSQSPRYKVAKRGQDVALRCDPISGHVSLFWYQQALGQGPEFLTYFQNEAQLDKSGLPSDRFFAERPEGSVSTLKIQRTQQEDSAVYLCASSANREITPGANVLTFGAGSRLTVL.

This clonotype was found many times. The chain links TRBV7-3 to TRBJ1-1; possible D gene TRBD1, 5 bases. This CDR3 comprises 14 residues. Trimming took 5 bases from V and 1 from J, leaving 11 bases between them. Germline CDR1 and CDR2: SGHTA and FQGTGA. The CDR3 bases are TGTGCCAGCAGCCCCAGTGGGACGAACACTGAAGCTTTCTTT. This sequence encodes CASSPSGTNTEAFF.

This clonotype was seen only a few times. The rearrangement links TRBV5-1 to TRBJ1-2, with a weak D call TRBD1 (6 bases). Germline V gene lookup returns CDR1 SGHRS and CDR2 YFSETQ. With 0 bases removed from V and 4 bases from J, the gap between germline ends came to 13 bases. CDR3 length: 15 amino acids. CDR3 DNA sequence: TGCGCCAGCAGCTTGGAGACGGGGGGGCCCTATGGCTACACCTTC. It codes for CASSLETGGPYGYTF. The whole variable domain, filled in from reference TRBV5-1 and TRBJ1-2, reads KAGVTQTPRYLIKTRGQQVTLSCSPISGHRSVSWYQQTPGQGLQFLFEYFSETQRNKGNFPGRFSGRQFSNSRSEMNVSTLELGDSALYLCASSLETGGPYGYTFGSGTRLTVV.

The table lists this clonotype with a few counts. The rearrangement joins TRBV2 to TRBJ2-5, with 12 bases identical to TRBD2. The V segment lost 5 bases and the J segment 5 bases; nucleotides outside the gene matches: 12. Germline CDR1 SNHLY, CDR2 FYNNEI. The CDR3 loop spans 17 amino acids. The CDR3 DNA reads TGTGCCAGCAGTCCCCCCCAGCGACTAGCGGGGGCGGAGACCCAGTACTTC. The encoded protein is CASSPPQRLAGAETQYF.

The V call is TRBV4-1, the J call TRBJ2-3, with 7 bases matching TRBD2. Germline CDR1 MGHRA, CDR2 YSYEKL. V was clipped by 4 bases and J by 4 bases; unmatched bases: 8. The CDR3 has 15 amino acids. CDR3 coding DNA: TGCGCCAGCAGCCGAGATGGGCTAGCGGCAGATACGCAGTATTTT. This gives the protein CASSRDGLAADTQYF.

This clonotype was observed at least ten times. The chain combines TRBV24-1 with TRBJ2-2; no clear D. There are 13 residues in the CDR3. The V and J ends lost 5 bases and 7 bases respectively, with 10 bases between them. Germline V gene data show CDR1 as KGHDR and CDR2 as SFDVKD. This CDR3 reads CATSGWGIGELFF. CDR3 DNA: TGTGCCACCAGTGGGTGGGGTATCGGGGAGCTGTTTTTT.

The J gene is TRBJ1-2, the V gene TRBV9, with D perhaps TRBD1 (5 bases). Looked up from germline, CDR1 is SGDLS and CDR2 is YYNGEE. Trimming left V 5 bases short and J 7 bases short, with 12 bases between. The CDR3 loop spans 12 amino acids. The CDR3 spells CASSRGVSGYTF. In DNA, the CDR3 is TGTGCCAGCAGTCGGGGGGTTAGTGGCTACACCTTC.

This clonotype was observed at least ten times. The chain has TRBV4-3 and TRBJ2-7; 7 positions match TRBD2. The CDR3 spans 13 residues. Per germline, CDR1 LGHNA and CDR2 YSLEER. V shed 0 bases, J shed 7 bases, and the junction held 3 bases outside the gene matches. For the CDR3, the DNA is TGCGCCAGCAGCCAAGAACTAGCGTCAGAGCAGTACTTC. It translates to CASSQELASEQYF.

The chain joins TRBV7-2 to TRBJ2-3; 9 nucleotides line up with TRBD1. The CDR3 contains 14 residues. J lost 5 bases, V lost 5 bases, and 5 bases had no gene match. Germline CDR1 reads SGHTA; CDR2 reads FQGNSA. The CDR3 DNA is TGTGCCAGCAGCCCGGACAGGGGAAGAGATACGCAGTATTTT. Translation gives CASSPDRGRDTQYF.

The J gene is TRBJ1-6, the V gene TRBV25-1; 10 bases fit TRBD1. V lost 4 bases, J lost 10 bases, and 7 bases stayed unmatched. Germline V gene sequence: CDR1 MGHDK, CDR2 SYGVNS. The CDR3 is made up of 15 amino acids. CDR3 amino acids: CASSVGQGVSSPLHF. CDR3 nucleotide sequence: TGTGCCAGCAGTGTCGGACAGGGGGTCAGCTCACCCCTCCACTTT.

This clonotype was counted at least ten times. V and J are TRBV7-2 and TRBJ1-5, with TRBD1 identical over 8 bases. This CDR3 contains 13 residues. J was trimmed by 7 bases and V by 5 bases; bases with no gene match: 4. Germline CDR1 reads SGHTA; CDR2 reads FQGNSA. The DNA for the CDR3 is TGTGCCAGCAGCCCCAGACAGGGGCAGCCCCAGCATTTT. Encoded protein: CASSPRQGQPQHF.

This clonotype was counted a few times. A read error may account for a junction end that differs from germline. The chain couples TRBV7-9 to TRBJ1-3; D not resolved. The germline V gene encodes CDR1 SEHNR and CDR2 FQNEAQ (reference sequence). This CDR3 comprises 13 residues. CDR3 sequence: CASSQGERDTVYF. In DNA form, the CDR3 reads TGTGCCAGCAGCCAAGGTGAGCGAGACACCGTATATTTT.

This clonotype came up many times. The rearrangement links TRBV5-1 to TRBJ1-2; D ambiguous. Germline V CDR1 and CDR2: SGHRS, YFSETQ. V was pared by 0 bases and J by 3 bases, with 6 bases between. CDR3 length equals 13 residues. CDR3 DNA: TGCGCCAGCAGCTTGGAGCAGCACTATGGCTACACCTTC. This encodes CASSLEQHYGYTF.

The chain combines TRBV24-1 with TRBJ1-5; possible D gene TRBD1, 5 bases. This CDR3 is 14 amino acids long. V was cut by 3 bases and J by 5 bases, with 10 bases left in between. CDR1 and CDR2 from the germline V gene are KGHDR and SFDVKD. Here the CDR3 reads CATSDRGAHQPQHF. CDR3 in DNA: TGTGCCACCAGTGATCGAGGGGCGCATCAGCCCCAGCATTTT.

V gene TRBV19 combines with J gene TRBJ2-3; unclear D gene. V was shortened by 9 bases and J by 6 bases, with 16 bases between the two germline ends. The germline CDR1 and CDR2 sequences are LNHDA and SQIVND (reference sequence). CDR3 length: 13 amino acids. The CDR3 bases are TGTGCCAGCAGTTTACGTCTTCGGGATACGCAGTATTTT. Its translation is CASSLRLRDTQYF.

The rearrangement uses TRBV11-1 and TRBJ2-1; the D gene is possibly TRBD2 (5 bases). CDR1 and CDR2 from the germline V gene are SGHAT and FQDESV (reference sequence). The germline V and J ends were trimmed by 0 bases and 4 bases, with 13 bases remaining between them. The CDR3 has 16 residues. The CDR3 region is CASSLARTGSYNEQFF. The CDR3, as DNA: TGTGCCAGCAGCTTAGCGCGGACGGGGAGTTACAATGAGCAGTTCTTC.

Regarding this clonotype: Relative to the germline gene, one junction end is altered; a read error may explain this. The CDR3, as DNA: TGTGCCAGCAGCTTACGTGGACTGGATATTCGGCACAGATACGCAGTATTT. Its protein is CASSLRGLDIRHRYAVF. The rearrangement uses TRBV7-3 and TRBJ2-3, with a possible D match to TRBD2 (5 bases). The germline V gene has CDR1 SGHTA and CDR2 FQGTGA. The CDR3 contains 17 residues.

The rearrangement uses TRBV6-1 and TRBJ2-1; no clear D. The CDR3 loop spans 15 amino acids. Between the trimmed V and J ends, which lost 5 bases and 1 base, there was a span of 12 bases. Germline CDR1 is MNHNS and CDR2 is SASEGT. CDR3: CASSTSWPSYNEQFF. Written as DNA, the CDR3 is TGTGCCAGCAGTACATCGTGGCCATCCTACAATGAGCAGTTCTTC.